The clone carrying this TCR beta chain has a handful of counts. The data originate from a study of blood T cell repertoires in COVID-19. This CDR3 is 15 amino acids long. The V end lost 6 bases, the J end lost 1 base, and 13 bases lay between the germline ends. The germline V gene has CDR1 MNHEY and CDR2 SVGAGI. The repertoire was sequenced with immunoSEQ multiplex PCR; TCRdb's copy has only in-frame clones and lacks some. This sample has some 530,000 clones; around 85% occur once, and the top ten carry roughly 8%. The specimen was PBMCs or T cells enriched from blood (not recorded which). The chain links TRBV6-5 to TRBJ1-5; D unresolved. The receptor was derived from a woman aged 55-69 years who had recovered from COVID-19. The CDR3 region is CASSVGSWSNQPQHF. CDR3 nucleotides: TGTGCCAGCAGCGTGGGCTCGTGGAGCAATCAGCCCCAGCATTTT.